This record concerns one TCR beta chain sequence. The sample comes from a study of long-term antiretroviral therapy in people with HIV. The assay used was immunoSEQ (version v3.0), run at survey level. TCRdb's copy holds only in-frame clones and misses some; the assay was immunoSEQ multiplex PCR. Among roughly 19,000 clones listed, roughly 86% were seen once. The CDR3 is 15 residues long. CDR1 is MGHRA, CDR2 YSYEKL, per germline. The germline V and J ends were trimmed by 0 bases and 6 bases, with 14 bases remaining between them. The V gene is TRBV4-1, the J gene TRBJ1-1; D gene ambiguous. This specimen was unsorted PBMCs, taken 0.5 years after starting antiretroviral therapy. The sequence derives from a man aged 35 to 55 with HIV. The CDR3, as DNA: TGCGCCAGCAGCCAAGAGGCGATGGGTCGGCCTGAAGCTTTCTTT. As protein: CASSQEAMGRPEAFF.